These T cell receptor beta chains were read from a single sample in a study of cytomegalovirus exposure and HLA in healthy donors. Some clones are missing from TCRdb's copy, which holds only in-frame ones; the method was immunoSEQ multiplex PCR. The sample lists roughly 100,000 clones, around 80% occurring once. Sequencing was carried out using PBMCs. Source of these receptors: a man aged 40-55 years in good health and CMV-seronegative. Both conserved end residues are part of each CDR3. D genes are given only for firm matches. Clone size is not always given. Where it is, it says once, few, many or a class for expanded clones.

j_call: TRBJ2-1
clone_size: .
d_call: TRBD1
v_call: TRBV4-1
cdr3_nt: TGCGCCAGCAGCAGCCCGGACAGGGACCCCTACAATGAGCAGTTCTTC
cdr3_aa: CASSSPDRDPYNEQFF

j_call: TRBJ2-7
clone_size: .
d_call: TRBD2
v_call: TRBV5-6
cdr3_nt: TGTGCCAGCAGCACCCCCGGGACTAGATTCCTAGAGCAGTACTTC
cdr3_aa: CASSTPGTRFLEQYF

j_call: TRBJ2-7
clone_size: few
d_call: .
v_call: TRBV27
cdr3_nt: TGTGCCAGCAGTTCGACAGCCGCCTCCTACGAGCAGTACTTC
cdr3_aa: CASSSTAASYEQYF

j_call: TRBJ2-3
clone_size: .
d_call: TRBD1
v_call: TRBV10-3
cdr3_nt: TGTGCCATCAGTGAACCGGGACAGGGGGACACAGATACGCAGTATTTT
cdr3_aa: CAISEPGQGDTDTQYF

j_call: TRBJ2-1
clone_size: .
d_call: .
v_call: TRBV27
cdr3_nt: TGTGCCAGCAGGAGGGCTTGGAGGGCCAGCAATGAGCAGTTCTTC
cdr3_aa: CASRRAWRASNEQFF

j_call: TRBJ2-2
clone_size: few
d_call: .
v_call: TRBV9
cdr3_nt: TGTGCCAGCAAGCTCCCACTCACCGGGGAGCTGTTTTTT
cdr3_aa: CASKLPLTGELFF

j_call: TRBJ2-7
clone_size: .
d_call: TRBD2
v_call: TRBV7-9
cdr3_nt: TGTGCCAGCAGCTTAGCGGGAGGGGAGAAAGCCTACGAGCAGTACTTC
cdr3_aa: CASSLAGGEKAYEQYF

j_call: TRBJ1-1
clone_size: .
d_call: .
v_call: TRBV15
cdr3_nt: TGTGCCACCAGCAGAGACTACAGGAACACTGAAGCTTTCTTT
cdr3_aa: CATSRDYRNTEAFF

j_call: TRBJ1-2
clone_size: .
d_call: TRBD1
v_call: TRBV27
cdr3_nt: TGTGCCAGCAGTAAGACAGGGAATTCGTTTGGCTATGGCTACACCTTC
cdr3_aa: CASSKTGNSFGYGYTF

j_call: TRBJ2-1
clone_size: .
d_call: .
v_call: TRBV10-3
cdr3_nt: TGTGCCATCAGTGACCGGGGACTTACCTACAATGAGCAGTTCTTC
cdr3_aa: CAISDRGLTYNEQFF

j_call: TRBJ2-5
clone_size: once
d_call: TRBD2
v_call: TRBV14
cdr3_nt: TGTGCCAGCAGCCAAGTGGGGCGGCGGGGGAAAGAGACCCAGTACTTC
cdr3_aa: CASSQVGRRGKETQYF

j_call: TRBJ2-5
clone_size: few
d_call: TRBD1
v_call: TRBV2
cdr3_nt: TGTGCCAGCAGTGAGGGACAGGGATTATTAGAGACCCAGTACTTC
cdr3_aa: CASSEGQGLLETQYF

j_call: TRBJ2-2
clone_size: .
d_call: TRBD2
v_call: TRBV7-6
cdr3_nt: TGTGCCAGCAGCCTTAGCGGGGGGGCCCTCACCGGGGAGCTGTTTTTT
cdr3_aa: CASSLSGGALTGELFF

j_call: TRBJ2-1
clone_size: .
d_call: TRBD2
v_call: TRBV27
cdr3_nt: TGTGCCAGCAGGAAAACTAGCGGGGGCCTGAATGAGCAGTTCTTC
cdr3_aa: CASRKTSGGLNEQFF

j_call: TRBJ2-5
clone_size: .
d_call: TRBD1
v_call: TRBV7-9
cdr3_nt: TGTGCCAGCAGCTTAGGTTTCGGGACAGGCTACTTACAGACCCAGTACTTC
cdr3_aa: CASSLGFGTGYLQTQYF

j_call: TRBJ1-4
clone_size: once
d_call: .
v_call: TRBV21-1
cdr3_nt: TGTGCCAGCAGCAAAGCTCTCCAGGGTTTCGGAGAAAAGCTGTTTTTT
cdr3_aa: CASSKALQGFGEKLFF

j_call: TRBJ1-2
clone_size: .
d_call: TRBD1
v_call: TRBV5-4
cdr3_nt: TGTGCCAGCAGCCCTCACGGACAGGTCGAAACCTATGGCTACACCTTC
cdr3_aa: CASSPHGQVETYGYTF

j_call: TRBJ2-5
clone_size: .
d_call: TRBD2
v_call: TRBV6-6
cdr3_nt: TGTGCCAGCAGTCAGACTAGCGGGCGATCCCAAGAGACCCAGTACTTC
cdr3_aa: CASSQTSGRSQETQYF

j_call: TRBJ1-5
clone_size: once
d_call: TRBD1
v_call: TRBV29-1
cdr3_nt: TGCAGCGTTCTCACAGGGGGCGGTCAGCCCCAGCATTTT
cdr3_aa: CSVLTGGGQPQHF

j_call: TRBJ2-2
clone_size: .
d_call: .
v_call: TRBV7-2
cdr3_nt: TGTGCCAGCAGCTTAGAAGCAGGGTACACCGGGGAGCTGTTTTTT
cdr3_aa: CASSLEAGYTGELFF

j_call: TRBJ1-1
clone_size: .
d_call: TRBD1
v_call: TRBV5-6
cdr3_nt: TGTGCCAGCAGCCAGGCCCCGACAGGGATAGGTCGCACTGAAGCTTTCTTT
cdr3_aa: CASSQAPTGIGRTEAFF

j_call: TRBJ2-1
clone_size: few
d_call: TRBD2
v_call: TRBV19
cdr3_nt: TGTGCCAGTAATATCCAGCGGGGCTCCTACAATGAGCAGTTCTTC
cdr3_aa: CASNIQRGSYNEQFF

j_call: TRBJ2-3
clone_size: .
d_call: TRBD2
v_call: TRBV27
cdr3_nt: TGTGCCAGCAGACCAAGACTAGCGGGATTGGCAGATACGCAGTATTTT
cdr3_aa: CASRPRLAGLADTQYF

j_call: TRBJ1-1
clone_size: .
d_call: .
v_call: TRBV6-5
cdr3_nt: TGTGCCAGCAGAGCCGACAGCTCAGGCACTGAAGCTTTCTTT
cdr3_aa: CASRADSSGTEAFF

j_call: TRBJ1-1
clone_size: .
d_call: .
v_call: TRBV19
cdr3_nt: TGTGCCAGTGGGGAGAGAACACTGAAGAAGGAAGCTTTCTTT
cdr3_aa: CASGERTLKKEAFF

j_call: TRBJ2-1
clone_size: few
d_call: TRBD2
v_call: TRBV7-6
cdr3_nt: TGTGCCAGCAGCCAAATAGCGGGGGCCCTTAATTCGGTCTTC
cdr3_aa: CASSQIAGALNSVF

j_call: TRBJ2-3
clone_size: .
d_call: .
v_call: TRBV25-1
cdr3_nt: TGTGCCAGCAGTGAATTTATGGGGGGGCAGGTTACGCAGTATTTT
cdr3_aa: CASSEFMGGQVTQYF

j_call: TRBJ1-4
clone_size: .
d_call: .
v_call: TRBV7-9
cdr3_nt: TGTGCCAGCAGCTTTGAAGGGATGGAGGGGATTGGGACTAATGAAAAACTGTTTTTT
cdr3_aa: CASSFEGMEGIGTNEKLFF

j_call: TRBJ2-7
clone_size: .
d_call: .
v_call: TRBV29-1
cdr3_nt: TGCAGCGTGGGCCCCCACCTTTACGAGCAGTACTTC
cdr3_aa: CSVGPHLYEQYF

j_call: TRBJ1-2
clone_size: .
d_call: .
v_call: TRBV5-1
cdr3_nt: TGCGCCAGCAGCTCAGGGATCTCTGGGGAAAGTGGCTACACCTTC
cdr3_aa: CASSSGISGESGYTF

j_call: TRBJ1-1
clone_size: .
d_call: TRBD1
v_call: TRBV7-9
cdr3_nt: TGTGCCGGGACAGTTATGAACACTGAAGCTTTCTTT
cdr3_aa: CAGTVMNTEAFF

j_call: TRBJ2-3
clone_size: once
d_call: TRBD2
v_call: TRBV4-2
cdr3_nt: TGTGCCAGCAGCCAAAGCGGGGGGGTTACAGATACGCAGTATTTT
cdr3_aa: CASSQSGGVTDTQYF

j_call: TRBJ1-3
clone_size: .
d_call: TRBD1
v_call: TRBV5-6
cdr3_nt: TGTGCCAGCAGCCGGTTGACAGGGGGCGCGAACACCATATATTTT
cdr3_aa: CASSRLTGGANTIYF

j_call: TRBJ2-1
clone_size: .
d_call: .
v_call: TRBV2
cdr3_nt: TGTGCCAGCAGTGAAAATCCGCTACTCTACAATGAGCAGTTCTTC
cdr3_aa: CASSENPLLYNEQFF

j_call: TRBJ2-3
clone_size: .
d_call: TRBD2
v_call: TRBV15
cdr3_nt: TGTGCCACCAGTAGCGGGCTCGGCACAGATACGCAGTATTTT
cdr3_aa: CATSSGLGTDTQYF

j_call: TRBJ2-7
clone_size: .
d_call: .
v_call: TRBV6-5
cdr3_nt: TGTGCCAGCAGTTACTCGGGACTGGCATACGAGCAGTACTTC
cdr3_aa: CASSYSGLAYEQYF

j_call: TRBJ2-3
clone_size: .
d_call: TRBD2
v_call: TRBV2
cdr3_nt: TGTGCCAGCAGTGTCTCGAGCGGGGGGAGCGATACGCAGTATTTT
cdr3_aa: CASSVSSGGSDTQYF

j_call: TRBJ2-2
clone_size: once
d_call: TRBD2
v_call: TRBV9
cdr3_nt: TGTGCCAGCAGCGTAGTAGCGGGCACCGGGGAGCTGTTTTTT
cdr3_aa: CASSVVAGTGELFF

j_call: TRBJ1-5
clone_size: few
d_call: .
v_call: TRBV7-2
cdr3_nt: TGTGCCAGCAGCTCTTCGGGGGGAACTCGGAATCAGCCCCAGCATTTT
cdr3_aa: CASSSSGGTRNQPQHF

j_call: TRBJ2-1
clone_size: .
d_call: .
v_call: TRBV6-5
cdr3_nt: TGTGCCAGCAGCCCTACAGGCAATGAGCAGTTCTTC
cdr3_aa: CASSPTGNEQFF

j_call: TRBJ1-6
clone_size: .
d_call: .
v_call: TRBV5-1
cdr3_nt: TGCGCCAGCAGCTTGGGGGAGCGATATTCACCCCTCCACTTT
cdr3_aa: CASSLGERYSPLHF

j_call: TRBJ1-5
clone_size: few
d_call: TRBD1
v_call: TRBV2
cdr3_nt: TGTGCCAGCAGAGGAGGGGGCGACAATCAGCCCCAGCATTTT
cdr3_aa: CASRGGGDNQPQHF